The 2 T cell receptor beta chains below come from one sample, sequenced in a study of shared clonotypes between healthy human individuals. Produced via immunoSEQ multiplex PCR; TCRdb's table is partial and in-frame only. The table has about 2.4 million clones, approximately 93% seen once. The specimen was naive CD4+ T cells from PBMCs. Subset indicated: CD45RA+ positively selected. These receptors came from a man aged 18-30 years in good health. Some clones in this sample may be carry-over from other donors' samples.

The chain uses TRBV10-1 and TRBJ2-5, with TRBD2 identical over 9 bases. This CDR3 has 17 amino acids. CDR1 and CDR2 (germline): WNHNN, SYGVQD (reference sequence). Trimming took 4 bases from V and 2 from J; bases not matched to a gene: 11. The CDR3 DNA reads TGCGCCAGCAGTGGGGGCCCTAGCGGGAAGTTTCAAGAGACCCAGTACTTC. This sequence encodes CASSGGPSGKFQETQYF.

CDR3 region: CASSLRASTDTQYF. The CDR3 DNA reads TGTGCCAGCAGCTTAAGGGCAAGCACAGATACGCAGTATTTT. The V call is TRBV7-2, the J call TRBJ2-3; D is undetermined. The germline CDR1 and CDR2 sequences are SGHTA and FQGNSA. The CDR3 has 14 amino acids. V dropped 2 bases and J dropped 0 bases, with 6 bases sitting between them.